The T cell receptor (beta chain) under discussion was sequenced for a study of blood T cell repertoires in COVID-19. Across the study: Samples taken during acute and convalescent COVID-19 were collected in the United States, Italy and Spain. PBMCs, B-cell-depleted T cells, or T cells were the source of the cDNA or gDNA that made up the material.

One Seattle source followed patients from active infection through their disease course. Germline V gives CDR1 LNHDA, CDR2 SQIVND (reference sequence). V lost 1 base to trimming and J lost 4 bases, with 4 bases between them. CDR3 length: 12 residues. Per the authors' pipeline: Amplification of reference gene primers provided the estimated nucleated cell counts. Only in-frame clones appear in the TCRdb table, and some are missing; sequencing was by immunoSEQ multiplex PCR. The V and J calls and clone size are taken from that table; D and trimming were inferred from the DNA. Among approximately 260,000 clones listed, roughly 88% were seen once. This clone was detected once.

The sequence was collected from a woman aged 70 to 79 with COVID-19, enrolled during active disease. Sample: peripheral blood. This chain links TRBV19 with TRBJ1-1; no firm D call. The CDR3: CASSIGATEAFF. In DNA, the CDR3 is TGTGCCAGTAGTATAGGGGCCACTGAAGCTTTCTTT.